Below, 14 T cell receptor beta chains from the same sample are listed, as sequenced in a study of regulatory T cells in long-lasting Graves disease. Construction of TCR beta libraries relied on iRepertoire HTBI primers and on Arm-PCR targeting CDR3 regions. TCRdb re-called the multiplex PCR reads through MiXCR, storing one row per CDR3 protein. The table records about 450,000 distinct CDR3 sequences, 12% to 15% of them present only once. Stated time point: newly diagnosed GD, antithyroid drugs for less than 3 months. Preparation of the TCR library used RNA extracted from PBMCs. These same data were also listed under a study on T cells in Graves' hyperthyroidism and ophthalmopathy.

The sequenced sample was peripheral blood mononuclear cells (PBMCs), obtained at new diagnosis, from a patient treated with antithyroid drugs. These receptors all come from a woman aged 45 to 65 with Graves disease.

The chain employs TRBV20-1 and TRBJ1-2; D call uncertain. Trimming left V 4 bases short and J 3 bases short, with 15 bases between. The CDR3 sequence is 14 residues long. Germline V gives CDR1 DFQATT, CDR2 SNEGSKA (reference sequence). This CDR3 reads CSATRTETYYGYTF. The CDR3 nucleotides read TGCAGTGCTACCCGGACGGAAACTTACTATGGCTACACCTTC.

This clonotype has only a few counts. The chain has TRBV18 and TRBJ2-3, with 9 bases matching TRBD1. The V segment lost 4 bases and the J segment 2 bases; nucleotides outside the gene matches: 10. This CDR3 has 17 amino acids. CDR1 is KGHSH, CDR2 LQKENI, per germline. CDR3 region: CASSLALGTGNTDTQYF. CDR3 coding DNA: TGTGCCAGCTCACTGGCTTTAGGGACAGGGAACACAGATACGCAGTATTTT.

Of note for this clonotype: A read error may be the cause here, since a much bigger clone is one base away. The chain recombines TRBV6-1 with TRBJ1-5; 8 positions agree with TRBD1. After removal of 8 bases from V and 0 bases from J, the junction contained 15 bases not matched to a gene. Germline values: CDR1 MNHNS, CDR2 SASEGT. This CDR3 contains 18 residues. In nucleotides, the CDR3 is TGTGCCAGCGGTGGACCCCGGGACAGGACCCATAGCAATCAGCCCCAGCATTTT. Amino acid sequence: CASGGPRDRTHSNQPQHF.

This clonotype was counted a few times. V is TRBV28 and J is TRBJ2-7, with 9 bases aligning to TRBD2. The ends lost 4 bases at V and 3 bases at J; junction bases unmatched: 10. Germline values: CDR1 MDHEN, CDR2 SYDVKM. CDR3 length: 16 amino acids. Here the CDR3 DNA reads TGTGCCAGCAGTTCCTTTCCCGGGACTAGCTACTACGAGCAGTACTTC. Translated: CASSSFPGTSYYEQYF.

The chain links TRBV25-1 to TRBJ2-5; D not certain. Germline lookup yields CDR1 MGHDK and CDR2 SYGVNS. CDR3 length: 15 residues. Trimming took 3 bases from V and 4 from J, leaving 15 bases between them. CDR3 sequence (DNA): TGTGCCAGCAGTGAGCCCCGGTCCGTTGGAGAGACCCAGTACTTC. Translated: CASSEPRSVGETQYF.

This clonotype has a count of ten or more. The chain recombines TRBV12-3 or TRBV12-4 with TRBJ1-5; no clear D gene. This CDR3 is built from 15 residues. V lost 6 bases and J lost 2, with 14 bases in between. The CDR3 reads CASSPESSGNQPQHF. CDR3 sequence (DNA): TGTGCCAGCAGCCCGGAGAGTTCGGGCAATCAGCCCCAGCATTTT.

The rearrangement uses TRBV7-9 and TRBJ1-1, with a possible D match to TRBD1 (5 bases). CDR3 size: 14 residues. CDR1 is SEHNR and CDR2 is FQNEAQ in the germline V gene (reference sequence). V was clipped by 7 bases and J by 3 bases, with 15 bases between them. CDR3 in amino acids: CASTPGYGHTEAFF. The CDR3 coding sequence is TGTGCCAGCACCCCAGGGTATGGACACACTGAAGCTTTCTTT.

The V call is TRBV5-1, the J call TRBJ2-2; D is unclear. The germline CDR1 and CDR2 sequences are SGHRS and YFSETQ. The V end lost 0 bases, the J end lost 6 bases, and 15 bases lay between the germline ends. The CDR3 contains 16 residues. CDR3 region: CASSLDGNLYAGELFF. Written as DNA, the CDR3 is TGCGCCAGCAGCTTGGATGGGAACCTTTACGCCGGGGAGCTGTTTTTT.

This clonotype was seen at least ten times. The J gene is TRBJ2-1, the V gene TRBV20-1; TRBD2 agrees at 9 bases. V shed 2 bases and J 4 bases; nucleotides not matched to a gene: 6. The CDR3 covers 15 residues. Germline CDR1 reads DFQATT; CDR2 reads SNEGSKA (reference sequence). CDR3 coding DNA: TGCAGTGCTAGATGGGGACTAGCCCCGTACAATGAGCAGTTCTTC. It yields the protein CSARWGLAPYNEQFF.

This clonotype came up many times. The genes are TRBV12-3 or TRBV12-4 and TRBJ2-7; 8 bases match TRBD2. V lost 8 bases and J lost 4; bases outside the gene matches: 10. The CDR3 has 14 residues. CDR3 nucleotide sequence: TGTGCCAGCCCCGCCGGGACTAGAGATTACGAGCAGTACTTC. It specifies CASPAGTRDYEQYF.

The chain uses TRBV4-1 and TRBJ1-6; 8 bases line up with TRBD1. Looked up from germline, CDR1 is MGHRA and CDR2 is YSYEKL. This CDR3 is built from 16 residues. After removal of 0 bases from V and 10 bases from J, the junction contained 8 bases not matched to a gene. The CDR3 spells CASSQDSGGVGSPLHF. CDR3 nucleotide sequence: TGCGCCAGCAGCCAAGATTCAGGGGGCGTTGGATCACCCCTCCACTTT.

This clonotype was observed at least ten times. Germline and junction disagree at one end, which may indicate a read error. This chain joins TRBV18 and TRBJ2-1, with TRBD1 matching 9 bases. CDR1 KGHSH and CDR2 LQKENI come from the germline V gene. The CDR3 consists of 11 residues. In DNA, the CDR3 is TGTGCCAGCTCAATAGGGACAGGGCGGTCCTTC. Protein: CASSIGTGRSF. Using reference TRBV18 and TRBJ2-1 for the parts outside the CDR3, the full variable domain is NAGVMQNPRHLVRRRGQEARLRCSPMKGHSHVYWYRQLPEEGLKFMVYLQKENIIDESGMPKERFSAEFPKEGPSILRIQQVVRGDSAAYFCASSIGTGRSFGPGTRLTVL.

The chain joins TRBV3-1 to TRBJ2-7; 16 bases map to TRBD2. V lost 4 bases to trimming and J lost 2 bases; unmatched junction nucleotides: 8. Germline values: CDR1 LGHDT, CDR2 YNNKEL (reference sequence). This CDR3 has 18 residues. The CDR3 protein is CASSLGTSGRGFAYEQYF. In nucleotides, the CDR3 is TGTGCCAGCAGCCTCGGGACTAGCGGGAGGGGTTTCGCCTACGAGCAGTACTTC.

This clonotype appeared many times. The chain is built from TRBV28 and TRBJ2-1, with TRBD2 matching over 14 bases. V lost 1 base, J lost 10 bases, and 6 bases stayed unmatched. Germline CDR1 MDHEN, CDR2 SYDVKM. The CDR3 is 16 amino acids. CDR3 in amino acids: CASSLSGTSGSPEQFF. The DNA of the CDR3 is TGTGCCAGCAGTTTATCGGGGACTAGCGGGAGCCCCGAGCAGTTCTTC.